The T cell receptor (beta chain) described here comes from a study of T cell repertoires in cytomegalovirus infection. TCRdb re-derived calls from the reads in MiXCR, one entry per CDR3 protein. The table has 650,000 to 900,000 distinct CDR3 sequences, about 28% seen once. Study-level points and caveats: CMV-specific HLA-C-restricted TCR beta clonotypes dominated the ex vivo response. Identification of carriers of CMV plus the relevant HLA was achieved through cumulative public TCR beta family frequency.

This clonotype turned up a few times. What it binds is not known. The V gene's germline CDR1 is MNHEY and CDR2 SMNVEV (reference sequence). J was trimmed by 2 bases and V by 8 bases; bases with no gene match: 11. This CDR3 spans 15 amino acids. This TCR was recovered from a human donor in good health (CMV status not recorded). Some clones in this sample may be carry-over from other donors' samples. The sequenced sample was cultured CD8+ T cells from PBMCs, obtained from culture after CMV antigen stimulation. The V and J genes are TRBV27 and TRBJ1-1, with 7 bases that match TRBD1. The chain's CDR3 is CASLIRQGKNTEAFF. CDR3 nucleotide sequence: TGTGCCAGCCTTATTCGACAGGGAAAAAACACTGAAGCTTTCTTT.